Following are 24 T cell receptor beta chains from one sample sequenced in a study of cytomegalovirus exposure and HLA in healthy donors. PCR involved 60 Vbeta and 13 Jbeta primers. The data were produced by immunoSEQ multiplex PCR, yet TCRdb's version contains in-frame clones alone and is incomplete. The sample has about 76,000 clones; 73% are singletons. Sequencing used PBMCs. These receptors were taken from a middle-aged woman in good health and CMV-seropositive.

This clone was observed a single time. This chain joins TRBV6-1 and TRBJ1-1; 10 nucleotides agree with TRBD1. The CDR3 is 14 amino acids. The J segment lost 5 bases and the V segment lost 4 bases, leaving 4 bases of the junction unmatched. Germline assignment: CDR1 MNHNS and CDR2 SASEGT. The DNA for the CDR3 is TGTGCCAGCAGTGGGGACAGGGGAGGGACTGAAGCTTTCTTT. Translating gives CASSGDRGGTEAFF.

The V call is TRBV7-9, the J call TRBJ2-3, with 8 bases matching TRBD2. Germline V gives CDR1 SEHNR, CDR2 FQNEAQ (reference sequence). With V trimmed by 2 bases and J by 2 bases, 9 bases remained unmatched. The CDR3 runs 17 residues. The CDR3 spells CASSLMAAGGLTDTQYF. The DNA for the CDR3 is TGTGCCAGCAGCTTAATGGCGGCGGGGGGCCTCACAGATACGCAGTATTTT.

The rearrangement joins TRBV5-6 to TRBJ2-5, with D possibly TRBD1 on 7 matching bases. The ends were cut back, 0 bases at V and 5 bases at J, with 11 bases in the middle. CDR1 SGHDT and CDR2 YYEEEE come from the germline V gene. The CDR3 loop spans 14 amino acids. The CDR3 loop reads CASSLEAGGETQYF. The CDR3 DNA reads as TGTGCCAGCAGCTTGGAGGCAGGGGGGGAGACCCAGTACTTC.

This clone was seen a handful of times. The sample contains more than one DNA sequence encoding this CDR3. The CDR3 sequence: CASGLGQGMNTEAFF. As DNA, the CDR3 is TGTGCTAGTGGTTTGGGACAGGGTATGAACACTGAAGCTTTCTTT. The rearrangement links TRBV12-5 to TRBJ1-1, with 7 bases aligning to TRBD1. The CDR3 spans 15 residues. Per germline, CDR1 LGHNT and CDR2 FRNRAP. V dropped 1 base and J dropped 0; count of bases not matched to a gene: 2.

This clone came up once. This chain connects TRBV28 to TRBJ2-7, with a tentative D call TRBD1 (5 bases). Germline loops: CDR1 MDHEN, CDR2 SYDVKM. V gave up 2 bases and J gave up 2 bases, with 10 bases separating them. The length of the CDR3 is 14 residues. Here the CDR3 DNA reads TGTGCCAGCAGTTTAGAAGCAGGGCCCTACGAGCAGTACTTC. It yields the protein CASSLEAGPYEQYF.

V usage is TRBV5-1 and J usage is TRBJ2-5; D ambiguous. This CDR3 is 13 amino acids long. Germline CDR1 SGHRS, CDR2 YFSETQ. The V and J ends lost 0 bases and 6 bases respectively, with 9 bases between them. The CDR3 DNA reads TGCGCCAGCAGCTTGGGAGTCATAAAGACCCAGTACTTC. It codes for CASSLGVIKTQYF.

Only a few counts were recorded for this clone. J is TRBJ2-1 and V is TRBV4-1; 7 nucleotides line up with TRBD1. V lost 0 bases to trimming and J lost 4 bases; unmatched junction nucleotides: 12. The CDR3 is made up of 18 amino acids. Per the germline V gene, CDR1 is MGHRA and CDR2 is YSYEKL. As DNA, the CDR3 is TGCGCCAGCAGCCAAGATGGGATAGGACAGGCGCCATACAATGAGCAGTTCTTC. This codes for CASSQDGIGQAPYNEQFF.

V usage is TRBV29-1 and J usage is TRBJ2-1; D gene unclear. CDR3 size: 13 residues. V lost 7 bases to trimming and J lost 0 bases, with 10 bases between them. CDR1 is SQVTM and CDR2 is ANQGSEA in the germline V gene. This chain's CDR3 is CSARVSSYNEQFF. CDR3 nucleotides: TGCAGCGCTCGGGTGAGCTCCTACAATGAGCAGTTCTTC.

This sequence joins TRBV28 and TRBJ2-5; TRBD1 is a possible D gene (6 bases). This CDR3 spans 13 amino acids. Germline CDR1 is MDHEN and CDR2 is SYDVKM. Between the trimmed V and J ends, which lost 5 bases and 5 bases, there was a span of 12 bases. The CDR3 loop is CASSAPGVETQYF. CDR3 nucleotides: TGTGCCAGCAGTGCCCCAGGGGTTGAGACCCAGTACTTC.

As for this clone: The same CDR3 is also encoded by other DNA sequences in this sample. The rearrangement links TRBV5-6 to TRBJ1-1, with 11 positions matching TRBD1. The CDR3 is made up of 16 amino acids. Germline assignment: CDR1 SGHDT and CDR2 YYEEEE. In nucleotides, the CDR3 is TGTGGCAGTAGCTTGTTCGGGACAGGGGGTGACACTGAAGCTTTCTTT. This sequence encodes CGSSLFGTGGDTEAFF.

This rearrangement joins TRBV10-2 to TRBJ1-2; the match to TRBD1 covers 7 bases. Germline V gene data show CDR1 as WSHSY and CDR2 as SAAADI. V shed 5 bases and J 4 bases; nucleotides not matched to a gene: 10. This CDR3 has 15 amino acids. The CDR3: CASSPGTAATYGYTF. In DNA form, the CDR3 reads TGCGCCAGCAGTCCCGGGACAGCCGCGACCTATGGCTACACCTTC.

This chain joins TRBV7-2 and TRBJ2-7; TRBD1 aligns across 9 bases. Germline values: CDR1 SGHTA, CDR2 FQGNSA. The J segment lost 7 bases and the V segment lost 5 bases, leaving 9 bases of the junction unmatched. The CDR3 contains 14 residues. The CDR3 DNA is TGTGCCAGCAGCAAGGGACAGGGCCTTTCTGAGCAGTACTTC. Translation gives CASSKGQGLSEQYF.

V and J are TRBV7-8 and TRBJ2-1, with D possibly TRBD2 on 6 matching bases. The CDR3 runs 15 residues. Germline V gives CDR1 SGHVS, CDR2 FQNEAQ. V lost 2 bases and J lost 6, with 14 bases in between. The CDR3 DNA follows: TGTGCCAGCAGCTTATGGGCGGGAAAAGGCAATGAGCAGTTCTTC. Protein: CASSLWAGKGNEQFF.

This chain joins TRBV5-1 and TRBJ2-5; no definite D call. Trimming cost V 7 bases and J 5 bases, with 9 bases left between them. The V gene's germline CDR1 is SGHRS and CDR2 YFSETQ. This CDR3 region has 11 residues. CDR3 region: CASQLRETQYF. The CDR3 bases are TGCGCCAGCCAGTTGCGGGAGACCCAGTACTTC.

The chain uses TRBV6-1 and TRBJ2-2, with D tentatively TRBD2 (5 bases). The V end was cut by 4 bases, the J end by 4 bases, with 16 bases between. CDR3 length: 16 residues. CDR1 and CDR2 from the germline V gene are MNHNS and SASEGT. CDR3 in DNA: TGTGCCAGCAGTGTGGACTCACCGCGGATCACCGGGGAGCTGTTTTTT. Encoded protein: CASSVDSPRITGELFF.

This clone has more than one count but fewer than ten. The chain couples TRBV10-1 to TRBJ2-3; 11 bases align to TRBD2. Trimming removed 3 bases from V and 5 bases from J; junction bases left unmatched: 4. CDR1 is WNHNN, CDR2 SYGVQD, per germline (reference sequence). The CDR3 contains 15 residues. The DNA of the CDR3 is TGCGCCAGCAGTGACTACGGGACTAGCGGAGATACGCAGTATTTT. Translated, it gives CASSDYGTSGDTQYF.

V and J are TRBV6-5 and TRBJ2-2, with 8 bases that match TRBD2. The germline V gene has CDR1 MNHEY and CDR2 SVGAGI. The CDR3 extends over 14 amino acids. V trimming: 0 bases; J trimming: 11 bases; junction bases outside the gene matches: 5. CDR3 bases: TGTGCCAGCAGTTACTCAGCGGGAGTCCCAGAGCTGTTTTTT. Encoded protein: CASSYSAGVPELFF.

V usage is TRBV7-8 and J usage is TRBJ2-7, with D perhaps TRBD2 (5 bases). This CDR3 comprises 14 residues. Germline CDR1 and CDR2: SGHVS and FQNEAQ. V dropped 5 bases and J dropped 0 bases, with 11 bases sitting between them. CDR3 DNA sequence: TGTGCCAGCAGCGCCCAAGGGAGCTCCTACGAGCAGTACTTC. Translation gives CASSAQGSSYEQYF. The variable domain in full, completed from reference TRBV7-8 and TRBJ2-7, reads GAGVSQSPRYKVAKRGQDVALRCDPISGHVSLFWYQQALGQGPEFLTYFQNEAQLDKSGLPSDRFFAERPEGSVSTLKIQRTQQEDSAVYLCASSAQGSSYEQYFGPGTRLTVT.

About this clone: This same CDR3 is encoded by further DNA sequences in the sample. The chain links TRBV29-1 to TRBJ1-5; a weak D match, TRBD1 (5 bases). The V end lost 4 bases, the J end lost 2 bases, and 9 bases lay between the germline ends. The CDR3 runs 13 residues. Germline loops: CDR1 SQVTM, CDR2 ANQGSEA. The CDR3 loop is CSVVGGGNQPQHF. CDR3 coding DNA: TGCAGCGTTGTCGGAGGGGGCAATCAGCCCCAGCATTTT.

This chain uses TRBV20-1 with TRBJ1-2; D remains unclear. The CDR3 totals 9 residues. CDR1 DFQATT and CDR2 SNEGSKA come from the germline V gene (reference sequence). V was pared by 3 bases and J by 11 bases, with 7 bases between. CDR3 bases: TGCAGTGCTAGGACGGGATACACCTTC. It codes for CSARTGYTF.

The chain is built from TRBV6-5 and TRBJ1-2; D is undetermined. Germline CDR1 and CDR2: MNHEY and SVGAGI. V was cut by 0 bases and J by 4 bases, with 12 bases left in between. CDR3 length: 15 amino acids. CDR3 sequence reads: CASSYSRQVFYGYTF. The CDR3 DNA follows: TGTGCCAGCAGTTACTCGCGTCAGGTCTTCTATGGCTACACCTTC.

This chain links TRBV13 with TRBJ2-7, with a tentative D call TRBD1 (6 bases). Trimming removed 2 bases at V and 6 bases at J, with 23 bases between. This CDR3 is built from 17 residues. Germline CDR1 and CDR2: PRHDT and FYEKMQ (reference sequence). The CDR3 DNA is TGTGCCAGCAGCTTAAGCCTCTTGGGACAACGACGAGGCGAGCAGTACTTC. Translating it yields CASSLSLLGQRRGEQYF.

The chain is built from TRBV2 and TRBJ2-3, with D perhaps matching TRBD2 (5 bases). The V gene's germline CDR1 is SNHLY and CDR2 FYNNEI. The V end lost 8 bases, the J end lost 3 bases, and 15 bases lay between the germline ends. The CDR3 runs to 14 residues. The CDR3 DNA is TGTGCCAGCCAAGAAGAGGGCGGGACAGATACGCAGTATTTT. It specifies CASQEEGGTDTQYF.

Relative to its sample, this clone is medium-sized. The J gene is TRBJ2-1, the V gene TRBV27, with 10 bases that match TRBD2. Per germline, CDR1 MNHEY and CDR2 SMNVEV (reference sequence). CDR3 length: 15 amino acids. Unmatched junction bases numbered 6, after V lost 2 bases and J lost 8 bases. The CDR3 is CASSLGTSDLHEQFF. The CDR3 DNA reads TGTGCCAGCAGTTTAGGGACTAGCGACCTCCATGAGCAGTTCTTC.